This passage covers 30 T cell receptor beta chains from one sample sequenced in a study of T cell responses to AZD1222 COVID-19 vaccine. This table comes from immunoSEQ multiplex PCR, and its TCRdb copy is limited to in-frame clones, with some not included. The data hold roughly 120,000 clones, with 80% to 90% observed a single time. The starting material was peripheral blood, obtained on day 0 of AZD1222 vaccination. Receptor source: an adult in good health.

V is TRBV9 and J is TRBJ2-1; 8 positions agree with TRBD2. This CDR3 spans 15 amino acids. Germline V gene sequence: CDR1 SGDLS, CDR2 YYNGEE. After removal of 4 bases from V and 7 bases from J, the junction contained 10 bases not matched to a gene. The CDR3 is CASSQTGGPWNEQFF. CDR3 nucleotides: TGTGCCAGCAGCCAGACGGGAGGGCCTTGGAATGAGCAGTTCTTC.

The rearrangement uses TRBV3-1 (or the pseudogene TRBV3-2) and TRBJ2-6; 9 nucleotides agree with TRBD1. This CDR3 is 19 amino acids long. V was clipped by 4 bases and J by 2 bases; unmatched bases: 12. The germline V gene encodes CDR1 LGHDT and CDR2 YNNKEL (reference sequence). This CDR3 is CASSRSRDRALPGANVLTF. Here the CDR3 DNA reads TGTGCCAGCAGCCGAAGCCGGGACAGGGCGTTACCTGGGGCCAACGTCCTGACTTTC.

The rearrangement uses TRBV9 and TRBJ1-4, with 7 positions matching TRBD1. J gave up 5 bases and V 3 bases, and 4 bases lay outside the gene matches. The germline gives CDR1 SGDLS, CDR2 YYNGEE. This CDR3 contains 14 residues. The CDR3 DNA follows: TGTGCCAGCAGCGCAACGGGACAGAATGAAAAACTGTTTTTT. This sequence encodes CASSATGQNEKLFF. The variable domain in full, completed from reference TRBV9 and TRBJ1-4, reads DSGVTQTPKHLITATGQRVTLRCSPRSGDLSVYWYQQSLDQGLQFLIQYYNGEERAKGNILERFSAQQFPDLHSELNLSSLELGDSALYFCASSATGQNEKLFFGSGTQLSVL.

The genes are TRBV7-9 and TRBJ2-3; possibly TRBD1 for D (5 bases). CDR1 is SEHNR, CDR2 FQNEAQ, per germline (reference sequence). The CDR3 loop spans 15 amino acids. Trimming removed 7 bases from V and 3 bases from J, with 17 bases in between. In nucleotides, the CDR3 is TGTGCCAGCACGGGTGGAGCTCAGGGAACAGATACGCAGTATTTT. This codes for CASTGGAQGTDTQYF.

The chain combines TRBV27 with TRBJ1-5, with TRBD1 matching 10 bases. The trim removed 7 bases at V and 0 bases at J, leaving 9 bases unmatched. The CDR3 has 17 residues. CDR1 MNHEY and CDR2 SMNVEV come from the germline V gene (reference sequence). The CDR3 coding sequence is TGTGCCAGCATGTCCCTTGACAGGGGGCGTAGCAATCAGCCCCAGCATTTT. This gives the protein CASMSLDRGRSNQPQHF.

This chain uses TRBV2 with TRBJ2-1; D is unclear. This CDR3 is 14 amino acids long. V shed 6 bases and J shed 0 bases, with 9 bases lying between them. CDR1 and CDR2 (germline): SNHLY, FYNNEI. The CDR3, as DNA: TGTGCCAGCAGGCCCAGGAGCTCCTACAATGAGCAGTTCTTC. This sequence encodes CASRPRSSYNEQFF.

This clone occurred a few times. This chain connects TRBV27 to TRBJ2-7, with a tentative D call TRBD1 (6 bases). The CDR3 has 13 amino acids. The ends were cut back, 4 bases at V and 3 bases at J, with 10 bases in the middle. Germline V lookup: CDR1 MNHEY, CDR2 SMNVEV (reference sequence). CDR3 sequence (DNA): TGTGCCAGCAGTTATGGACAGCACTACGAGCAGTACTTC. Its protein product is CASSYGQHYEQYF.

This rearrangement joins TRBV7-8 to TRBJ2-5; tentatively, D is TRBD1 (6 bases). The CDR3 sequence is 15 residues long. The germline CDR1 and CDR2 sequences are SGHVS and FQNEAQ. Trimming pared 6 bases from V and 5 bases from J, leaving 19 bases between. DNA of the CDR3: TGTGCCAGCAGGCCAAACATAGGGGGTAGGGAGACCCAGTACTTC. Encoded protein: CASRPNIGGRETQYF.

This CDR3 is CASSLYQGNTEAFF. The CDR3 DNA follows: TGTGCCAGCAGCCTATATCAGGGGAACACTGAAGCTTTCTTT. This sequence joins TRBV3-1 (or the pseudogene TRBV3-2) and TRBJ1-1; perhaps TRBD1 as D (5 bases). Germline V lookup: CDR1 LGHDT, CDR2 YNNKEL (reference sequence). The CDR3 runs 14 residues. V shed 4 bases and J shed 1 base, with 10 bases lying between them.

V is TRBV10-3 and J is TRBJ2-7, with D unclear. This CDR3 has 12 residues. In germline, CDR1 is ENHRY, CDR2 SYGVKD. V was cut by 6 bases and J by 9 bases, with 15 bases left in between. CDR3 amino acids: CAISPTEQRQYF. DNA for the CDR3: TGTGCCATCAGCCCGACCGAACAGCGGCAGTACTTC.

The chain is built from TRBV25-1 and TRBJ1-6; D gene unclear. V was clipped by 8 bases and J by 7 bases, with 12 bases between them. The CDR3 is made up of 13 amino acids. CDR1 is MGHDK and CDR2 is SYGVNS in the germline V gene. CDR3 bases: TGTGCCAGCTCTAAGAACGGCAATTCACCCCTCCACTTT. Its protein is CASSKNGNSPLHF. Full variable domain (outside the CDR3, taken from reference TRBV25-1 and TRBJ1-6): EADIYQTPRYLVIGTGKKITLECSQTMGHDKMYWYQQDPGMELHLIHYSYGVNSTEKGDLSSESTVSRIRTEHFPLTLESARPSHTSQYLCASSKNGNSPLHFGNGTRLTVT.

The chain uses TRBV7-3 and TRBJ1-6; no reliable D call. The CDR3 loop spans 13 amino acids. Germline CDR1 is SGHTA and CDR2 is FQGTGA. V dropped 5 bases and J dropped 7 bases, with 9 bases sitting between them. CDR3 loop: CASSLLVNSPLHF. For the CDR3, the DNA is TGTGCCAGCAGCCTACTAGTAAATTCACCCCTCCACTTT.

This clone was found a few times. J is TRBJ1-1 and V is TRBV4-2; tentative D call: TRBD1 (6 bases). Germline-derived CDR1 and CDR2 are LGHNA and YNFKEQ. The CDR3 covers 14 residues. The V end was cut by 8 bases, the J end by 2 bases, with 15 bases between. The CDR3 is CASARGGANTEAFF. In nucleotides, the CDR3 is TGTGCCAGCGCCCGTGGGGGGGCAAACACTGAAGCTTTCTTT.

The chain's CDR3 is CSASSGISYEQYF. In DNA form, the CDR3 reads TGCAGTGCTAGTAGCGGGATATCTTACGAGCAGTACTTC. The chain has TRBV20-1 and TRBJ2-7, with 8 bases lining up with TRBD2. This CDR3 is 13 amino acids long. Germline trimming cut 3 bases from V and 4 bases from J; bases unmatched to any gene: 5. Per germline, CDR1 DFQATT and CDR2 SNEGSKA (reference sequence).

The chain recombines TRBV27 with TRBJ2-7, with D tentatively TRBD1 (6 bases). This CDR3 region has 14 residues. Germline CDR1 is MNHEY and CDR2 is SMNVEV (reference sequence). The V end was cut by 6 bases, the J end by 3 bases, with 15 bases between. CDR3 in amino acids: CASSPFRGNYEQYF. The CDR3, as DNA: TGTGCCAGCAGCCCCTTCAGGGGTAACTACGAGCAGTACTTC.

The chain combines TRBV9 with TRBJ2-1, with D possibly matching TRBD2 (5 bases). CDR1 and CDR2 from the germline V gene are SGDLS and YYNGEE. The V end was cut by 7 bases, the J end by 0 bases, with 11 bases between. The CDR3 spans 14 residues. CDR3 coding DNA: TGTGCCAGCCGAGGAGGTGACTCCTACAATGAGCAGTTCTTC. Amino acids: CASRGGDSYNEQFF.

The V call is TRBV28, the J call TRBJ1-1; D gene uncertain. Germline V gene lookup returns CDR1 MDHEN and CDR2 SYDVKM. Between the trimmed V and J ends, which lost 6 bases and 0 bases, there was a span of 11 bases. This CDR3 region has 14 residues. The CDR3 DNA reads TGTGCCAGCAGGGAAGGAGTCATGAACACTGAAGCTTTCTTT. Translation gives CASREGVMNTEAFF.

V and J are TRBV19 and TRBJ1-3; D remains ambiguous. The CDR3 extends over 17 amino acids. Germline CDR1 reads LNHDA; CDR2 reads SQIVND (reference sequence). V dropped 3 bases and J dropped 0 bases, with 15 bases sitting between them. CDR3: CASSIQTRASSGNTIYF. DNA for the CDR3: TGTGCCAGTAGTATTCAGACAAGAGCGAGCTCTGGAAACACCATATATTTT.

CDR3 sequence (DNA): TGTGCCACCTCACAGGATATTAGCTCCTACGAGCAGTACTTC. This translates into CATSQDISSYEQYF. This rearrangement joins TRBV10-3 to TRBJ2-7; D perhaps matches TRBD1 (5 bases). CDR3 size: 14 residues. Germline lookup yields CDR1 ENHRY and CDR2 SYGVKD. V dropped 10 bases and J dropped 0 bases, with 16 bases sitting between them.

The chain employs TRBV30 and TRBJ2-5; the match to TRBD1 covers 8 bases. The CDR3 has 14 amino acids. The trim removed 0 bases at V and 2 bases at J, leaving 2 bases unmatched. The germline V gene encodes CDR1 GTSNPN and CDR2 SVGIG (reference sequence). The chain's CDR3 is CAWSVRTGQETQYF. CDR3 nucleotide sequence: TGTGCCTGGAGTGTAAGGACAGGGCAAGAGACCCAGTACTTC.

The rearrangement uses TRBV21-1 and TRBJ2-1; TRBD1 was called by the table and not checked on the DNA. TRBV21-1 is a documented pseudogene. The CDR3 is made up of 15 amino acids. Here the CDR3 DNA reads TGTGCCAGCAGGTCGGACAGGGGTCAATACAATGAGCAGTTCTTC. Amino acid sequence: CASRSDRGQYNEQFF.

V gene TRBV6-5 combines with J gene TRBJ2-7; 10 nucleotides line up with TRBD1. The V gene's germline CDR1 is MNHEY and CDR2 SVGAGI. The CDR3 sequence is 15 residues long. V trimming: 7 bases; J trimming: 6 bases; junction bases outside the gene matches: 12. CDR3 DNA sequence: TGTGCCAGCATAAGCGTATGGGGACAGGGGCTCGAGCAGTACTTC. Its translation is CASISVWGQGLEQYF.

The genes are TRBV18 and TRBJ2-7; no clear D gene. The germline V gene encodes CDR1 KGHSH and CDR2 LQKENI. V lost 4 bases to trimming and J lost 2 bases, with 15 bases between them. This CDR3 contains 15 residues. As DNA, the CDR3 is TGTGCCAGCTCACTAGGGTCGGTACAGACCTACGAGCAGTACTTC. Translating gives CASSLGSVQTYEQYF.

CDR3 sequence (DNA): TGTGCCAGCAGCTTAAGGCAGGGAGGCACAGATACGCAGTATTTT. It encodes CASSLRQGGTDTQYF. The V call is TRBV7-9, the J call TRBJ2-3; tentatively, D is TRBD1 or TRBD2 (5 bases each). V lost 2 bases and J lost 1, with 10 bases in between. The germline V gene has CDR1 SEHNR and CDR2 FQNEAQ (reference sequence). This CDR3 has 15 residues.

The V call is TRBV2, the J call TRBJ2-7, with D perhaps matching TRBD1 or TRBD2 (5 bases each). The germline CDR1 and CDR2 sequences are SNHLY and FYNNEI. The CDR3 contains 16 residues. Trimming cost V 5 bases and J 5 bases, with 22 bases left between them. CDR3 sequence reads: CASSLPGAKLVDEQYF. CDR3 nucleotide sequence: TGTGCCAGCAGTCTTCCCGGGGCCAAACTAGTCGACGAGCAGTACTTC. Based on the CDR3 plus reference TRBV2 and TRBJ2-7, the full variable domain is EPEVTQTPSHQVTQMGQEVILRCVPISNHLYFYWYRQILGQKVEFLVSFYNNEISEKSEIFDDQFSVERPDGSNFTLKIRSTKLEDSAMYFCASSLPGAKLVDEQYFGPGTRLTVT.

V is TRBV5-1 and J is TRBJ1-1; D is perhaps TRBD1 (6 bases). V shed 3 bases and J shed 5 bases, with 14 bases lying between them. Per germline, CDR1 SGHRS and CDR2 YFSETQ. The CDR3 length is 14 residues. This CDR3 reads CASSWGQVETEAFF. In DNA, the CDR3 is TGCGCCAGCAGCTGGGGACAAGTCGAGACTGAAGCTTTCTTT.

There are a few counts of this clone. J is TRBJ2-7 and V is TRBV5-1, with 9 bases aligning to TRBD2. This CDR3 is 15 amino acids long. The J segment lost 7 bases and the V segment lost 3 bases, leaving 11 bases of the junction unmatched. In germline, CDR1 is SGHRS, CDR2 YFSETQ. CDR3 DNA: TGCGCCAGCAGCTCCCTAGCGGGGCTTATAAATGAGCAGTACTTC. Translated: CASSSLAGLINEQYF.

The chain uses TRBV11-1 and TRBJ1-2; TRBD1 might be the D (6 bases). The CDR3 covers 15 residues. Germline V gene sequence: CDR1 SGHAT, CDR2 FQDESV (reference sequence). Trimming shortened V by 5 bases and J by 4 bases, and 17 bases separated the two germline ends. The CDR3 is CASSPPTGNGYGYTF. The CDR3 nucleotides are TGTGCCAGCAGCCCCCCCACAGGGAATGGCTATGGCTACACCTTC.

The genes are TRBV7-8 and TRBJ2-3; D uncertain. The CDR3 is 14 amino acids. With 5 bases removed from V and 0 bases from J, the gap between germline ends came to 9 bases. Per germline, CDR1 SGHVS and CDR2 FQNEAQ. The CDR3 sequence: CASSPMESTDTQYF. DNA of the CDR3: TGTGCCAGCAGCCCCATGGAAAGCACAGATACGCAGTATTTT.

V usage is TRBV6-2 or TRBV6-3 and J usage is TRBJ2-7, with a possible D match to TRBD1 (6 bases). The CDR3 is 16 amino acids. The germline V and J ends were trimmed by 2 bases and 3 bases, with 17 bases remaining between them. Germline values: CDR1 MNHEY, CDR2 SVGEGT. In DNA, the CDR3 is TGTGCCAGCAGTTACACGACGGGACAAGGCCGCTACGAGCAGTACTTC. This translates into CASSYTTGQGRYEQYF.